These 15 T cell receptor beta chains were sequenced from one sample in a study of T-cell memory formation after mild COVID-19. MiXCR, applied by TCRdb to the 5' RACE reads, yields one record per CDR3 protein. The profile shows 250,000 to 300,000 distinct CDR3 sequences, 15% to 20% of them singletons. The sample taken for sequencing was PBMCs or a T cell subset sorted from them (not recorded which). These receptors were collected from a man between 18 and 35 years old who had mild COVID-19 (a few samples of this study predate the infection). Cell type and time point are not known.

This chain joins TRBV27 and TRBJ1-1; the D is unclear. In germline, CDR1 is MNHEY, CDR2 SMNVEV (reference sequence). The CDR3 loop spans 15 amino acids. V gave up 0 bases and J gave up 0 bases, with 8 bases separating them. In DNA form, the CDR3 reads TGTGCCAGCAGTTTATCGCCAGCTTTGAACACTGAAGCTTTCTTT. This sequence encodes CASSLSPALNTEAFF.

The rearrangement uses TRBV5-1 and TRBJ2-2; no clear D gene. In germline, CDR1 is SGHRS, CDR2 YFSETQ. CDR3 length: 15 amino acids. The V and J ends lost 3 bases and 1 base respectively, with 10 bases between them. The DNA for the CDR3 is TGCGCCAGCAGCTACCTGTACAGGAACACCGGGGAGCTGTTTTTT. It yields the protein CASSYLYRNTGELFF.

The table lists this clonotype with many counts. The J gene is TRBJ2-1, the V gene TRBV7-3, with 8 positions matching TRBD2. This CDR3 is 16 amino acids long. After removal of 1 base from V and 8 bases from J, the junction contained 10 bases not matched to a gene. Germline assignment: CDR1 SGHTA and CDR2 FQGTGA. The CDR3 DNA is TGTGCCAGCAGCTTAAGGTGGACTAGCAGGATCGATGAGCAGTTCTTC. This translates into CASSLRWTSRIDEQFF.

V and J are TRBV11-2 and TRBJ2-1; D not certain. Germline V gives CDR1 SGHAT, CDR2 FQNNGV. Trimming cost V 5 bases and J 5 bases, with 16 bases left between them. The CDR3 length is 15 residues. CDR3 amino acids: CASSRPPPGHNEQFF. The CDR3 bases are TGTGCCAGCAGCCGGCCCCCCCCAGGCCACAATGAGCAGTTCTTC.

The chain employs TRBV6-5 and TRBJ1-6, with D maybe TRBD1 (5 bases). CDR1 and CDR2 (germline): MNHEY, SVGAGI. The CDR3 consists of 16 residues. Trimming left V 4 bases short and J 6 bases short, with 16 bases between. This CDR3 is CASSFYRQILNSPLHF. The CDR3 DNA sequence: TGTGCCAGCAGTTTTTACAGACAGATTCTTAATTCACCCCTCCACTTT.

This clonotype was detected a few times. The gene calls are TRBV5-1 and TRBJ2-5; 9 bases are a match to TRBD1. Germline trimming cut 0 bases from V and 5 bases from J; bases unmatched to any gene: 5. CDR1 is SGHRS, CDR2 YFSETQ, per germline. The CDR3 sequence is 15 residues long. The CDR3 coding sequence is TGCGCCAGCAGCTTGGCCGGGACAGGGTGGGAGACCCAGTACTTC. Its translation: CASSLAGTGWETQYF.

The genes are TRBV6-2 or TRBV6-3 and TRBJ2-1; D might be TRBD1 (6 bases). The CDR3 length is 16 residues. Germline CDR1 is MNHEY and CDR2 is SVGEGT. The V gene lost 6 bases and the J gene lost 0 bases, with 15 bases spanning the gap. The CDR3 loop is CASRNRDISSYNEQFF. The CDR3 DNA sequence: TGTGCCAGCAGAAACCGGGACATAAGCTCCTACAATGAGCAGTTCTTC.

This clonotype turned up a few times. The rearrangement uses TRBV25-1 and TRBJ2-1; D possibly corresponds to TRBD2 (6 bases). V dropped 6 bases and J dropped 8 bases, with 20 bases sitting between them. CDR1 and CDR2 (germline): MGHDK, SYGVNS. This CDR3 has 15 residues. CDR3 sequence (DNA): TGTGCCAGCAGCCCGGGGGTGGGCACGGGGTATGAGCAGTTCTTC. It translates to CASSPGVGTGYEQFF.

This clonotype was found a few times. The chain recombines TRBV7-8 with TRBJ2-1; D is uncertain. The CDR3 covers 17 residues. The V gene lost 5 bases and the J gene lost 1 base, with 18 bases spanning the gap. Germline V CDR1 and CDR2: SGHVS, FQNEAQ. The chain's CDR3 is CASSNPLDGRSYNEQFF. CDR3 nucleotide sequence: TGTGCCAGCAGCAACCCCCTTGACGGTCGATCCTACAATGAGCAGTTCTTC.

This clonotype appeared a few times. CDR3 DNA sequence: TGTGCCAGCAGTCCTTGGACAGGGAATGAAAAACTGTTTTTT. Residues: CASSPWTGNEKLFF. V gene TRBV27 combines with J gene TRBJ1-4; 8 nucleotides align to TRBD1. Unmatched junction bases numbered 4, after V lost 5 bases and J lost 5 bases. Germline values: CDR1 MNHEY, CDR2 SMNVEV (reference sequence). The CDR3 has 14 amino acids.

The chain carries TRBV6-6 and TRBJ2-7, with 12 positions matching TRBD2. Germline V gives CDR1 MNHNY, CDR2 SVGAGI (reference sequence). This CDR3 spans 15 amino acids. The ends lost 6 bases at V and 6 bases at J; junction bases unmatched: 9. The CDR3 is CASSLGTSGWSEQYF. The CDR3 region has the DNA TGTGCCAGCAGCCTCGGGACTAGCGGGTGGAGCGAGCAGTACTTC.

This clonotype came up a few times. The V call is TRBV4-1, the J call TRBJ2-3; 8 bases fit TRBD1. CDR1 is MGHRA and CDR2 is YSYEKL in the germline V gene. The CDR3 contains 15 residues. V was clipped by 4 bases and J by 0 bases; unmatched bases: 3. DNA for the CDR3: TGCGCCAGCAGCCCGGACAGGGTGAGCACAGATACGCAGTATTTT. The encoded protein is CASSPDRVSTDTQYF.

This clonotype has just a few counts. The V gene is TRBV28, the J gene TRBJ1-6; TRBD1 aligns across 11 bases. V shed 6 bases and J 7 bases; nucleotides not matched to a gene: 5. The CDR3 has 15 residues. Per the germline V gene, CDR1 is MDHEN and CDR2 is SYDVKM. The CDR3 region is CASRTGQGANSPLHF. CDR3 nucleotide sequence: TGTGCCAGCAGGACCGGACAGGGGGCCAATTCACCCCTCCACTTT.

This clonotype appeared a few times. The gene calls are TRBV5-5 and TRBJ2-1, with 8 positions matching TRBD1. The CDR3 is made up of 15 amino acids. V lost 2 bases to trimming and J lost 1 base; unmatched junction nucleotides: 2. Per germline, CDR1 SGHKS and CDR2 YYEKEE (reference sequence). The CDR3 spells CASSFNRGSYNEQFF. Written as DNA, the CDR3 is TGTGCCAGCAGCTTTAACAGGGGGTCCTACAATGAGCAGTTCTTC.

The genes are TRBV10-3 and TRBJ1-5; 8 bases agree with TRBD1. The CDR3 is 13 amino acids. V lost 10 bases and J lost 5; bases outside the gene matches: 7. The germline V gene encodes CDR1 ENHRY and CDR2 SYGVKD. Written as DNA, the CDR3 is TGTGCCAATCGGGACAGGCTTGATCAGCCCCAGCATTTT. Encoded protein: CANRDRLDQPQHF.